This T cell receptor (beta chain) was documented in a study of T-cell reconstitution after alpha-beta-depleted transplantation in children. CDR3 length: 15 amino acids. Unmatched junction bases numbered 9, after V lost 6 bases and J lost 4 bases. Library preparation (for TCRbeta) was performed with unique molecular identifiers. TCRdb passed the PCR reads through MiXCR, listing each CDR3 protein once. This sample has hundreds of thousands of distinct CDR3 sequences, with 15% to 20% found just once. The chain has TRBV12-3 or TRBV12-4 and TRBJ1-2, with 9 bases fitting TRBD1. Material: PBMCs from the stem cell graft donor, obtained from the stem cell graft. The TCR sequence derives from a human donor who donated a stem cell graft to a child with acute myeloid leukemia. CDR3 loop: CASSRDRAPSYGYTF. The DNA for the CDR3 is TGTGCCAGCAGCCGGGACAGGGCTCCTAGCTATGGCTACACCTTC.